Below are 32 T cell receptor beta chains sequenced from a single sample in a study of blood T cell repertoires in COVID-19. The table came from immunoSEQ multiplex PCR; TCRdb's copy has only in-frame clones and leaves some out. The table lists a few hundred thousand clones, around 84% of them singletons, with around 4% in the top ten. The source material was PBMCs or T cells enriched from blood (not recorded which). These receptors originate from a man aged 30-40 years who had recovered from COVID-19.

The CDR3 sequence: CASSLGVGTANPYEQYF. The CDR3 DNA reads TGTGCCAGCAGTTTAGGGGTTGGGACAGCAAATCCCTACGAGCAGTACTTC. The chain carries TRBV28 and TRBJ2-7; 7 positions agree with TRBD1. Trimming removed 2 bases from V and 2 bases from J; junction bases left unmatched: 12. The CDR3 contains 17 residues. Germline-derived CDR1 and CDR2 are MDHEN and SYDVKM.

This chain connects TRBV28 to TRBJ1-1; D is undetermined. V was shortened by 6 bases and J by 1 base, with 9 bases between the two germline ends. This CDR3 comprises 13 residues. Per germline, CDR1 MDHEN and CDR2 SYDVKM. The CDR3 coding sequence is TGTGCCAGCAGGGAGGTCCGGAACACTGAAGCTTTCTTT. It translates to CASREVRNTEAFF.

This chain uses TRBV12-3 or TRBV12-4 with TRBJ1-2; no definite D call. This CDR3 is 12 amino acids long. V gave up 5 bases and J gave up 4 bases, with 8 bases separating them. CDR3 in amino acids: CASSEGVYGYTF. CDR3 bases: TGTGCCAGCAGTGAGGGCGTCTATGGCTACACCTTC.

The chain employs TRBV21-1 and TRBJ1-5; whether TRBD1, the table's D call, matches the DNA was not checked. TRBV21-1 is marked as a pseudogene. The CDR3 runs 19 residues. CDR3 bases: TGTGCCAGCAGCAAAGCACAGGACGTGCTACAGTATAGCAATCAGCCCCAGCATTTT. It is translated as CASSKAQDVLQYSNQPQHF.

V gene TRBV5-4 combines with J gene TRBJ1-2; 7 bases fit TRBD1. CDR1 is SGHNT and CDR2 is YYREEE in the germline V gene (reference sequence). J gave up 3 bases and V 4 bases, and 12 bases lay outside the gene matches. The CDR3 runs to 16 residues. The CDR3 nucleotides read TGTGCCAGCAGCCCATCCCTGACAGGGTATGACTATGGCTACACCTTC. It encodes CASSPSLTGYDYGYTF.

The chain combines TRBV27 with TRBJ1-5, with no clear D. The V end was cut by 8 bases, the J end by 1 base, with 12 bases between. This CDR3 comprises 14 residues. Per germline, CDR1 MNHEY and CDR2 SMNVEV (reference sequence). This chain's CDR3 is CASSPGLSNQPQHF. CDR3 nucleotides: TGTGCCAGCTCCCCAGGACTAAGCAATCAGCCCCAGCATTTT.

The CDR3: CASSQVEGNTIYF. The CDR3 coding sequence is TGTGCCAGCAGCCAAGTCGAGGGAAACACCATATATTTT. The chain carries TRBV3-1 (or the pseudogene TRBV3-2) and TRBJ1-3; D not resolved. The CDR3 has 13 residues. CDR1 and CDR2 (germline): LGHDT, YNNKEL (reference sequence). Between the trimmed V and J ends, which lost 1 base and 4 bases, there was a span of 5 bases.

The chain has TRBV21-1 and TRBJ2-5; the table's D call, TRBD2, has no DNA check behind it. TRBV21-1 is flagged as a pseudogene. The CDR3 has 16 residues. For the CDR3, the DNA is TGTGCCAGCAGCAGTGAGCGGGAGGGCCTCACGGAGACCCAGTACTTC. Residues: CASSSEREGLTETQYF.

V and J are TRBV19 and TRBJ2-7, with 10 bases fitting TRBD1. Germline V lookup: CDR1 LNHDA, CDR2 SQIVND (reference sequence). The V and J ends lost 6 bases and 3 bases, in that order; junction bases with no gene match: 5. CDR3 length equals 14 residues. The CDR3 DNA follows: TGTGCCAGTAGCACGGGACAGGGGATCTACGAGCAGTACTTC. It encodes CASSTGQGIYEQYF.

This chain joins TRBV19 and TRBJ1-1; D ambiguous. Per the germline V gene, CDR1 is LNHDA and CDR2 is SQIVND (reference sequence). V shed 6 bases and J shed 8 bases, with 13 bases lying between them. The CDR3 covers 12 residues. The chain's CDR3 is CASSPSGREAFF. CDR3 nucleotide sequence: TGTGCCAGTAGCCCATCCGGCAGGGAAGCTTTCTTT.

The chain recombines TRBV20-1 with TRBJ2-1; 9 positions agree with TRBD2. The V gene end was trimmed by 3 bases and the J gene end by 1 base; junction bases not matched to a gene: 10. This CDR3 has 17 residues. The germline CDR1 and CDR2 sequences are DFQATT and SNEGSKA (reference sequence). For the CDR3, the DNA is TGCAGTGCTAGTTCACTTGGACTAGCGCGATCCTACAATGAGCAGTTCTTC. Translation gives CSASSLGLARSYNEQFF.

V usage is TRBV2 and J usage is TRBJ2-5; D unclear. The CDR3 contains 11 residues. Trimming took 7 bases from V and 10 from J, leaving 13 bases between them. CDR1 is SNHLY and CDR2 is FYNNEI in the germline V gene. Here the CDR3 DNA reads TGTGCCAGCACCGAGGCCGTGAGCCAGTACTTC. It is translated as CASTEAVSQYF. Looking up the rest from reference TRBV2 and TRBJ2-5 gives the full variable domain: EPEVTQTPSHQVTQMGQEVILRCVPISNHLYFYWYRQILGQKVEFLVSFYNNEISEKSEIFDDQFSVERPDGSNFTLKIRSTKLEDSAMYFCASTEAVSQYFGPGTRLLVL.

This CDR3 reads CASSWDSGTGKNEQFF. CDR3 nucleotides: TGTGCCAGCAGCTGGGACTCCGGGACAGGGAAGAATGAGCAGTTCTTC. The V call is TRBV7-2, the J call TRBJ2-1; 9 bases agree with TRBD1. The CDR3 contains 16 residues. Germline CDR1 reads SGHTA; CDR2 reads FQGNSA. Trimming cost V 4 bases and J 7 bases; bases outside gene matches: 11.

J is TRBJ1-4 and V is TRBV28, with D hard to call. The CDR3 is 13 amino acids. Germline V CDR1 and CDR2: MDHEN, SYDVKM. The ends were cut back, 5 bases at V and 5 bases at J, with 9 bases in the middle. DNA for the CDR3: TGTGCCAGCAGTACCCCGGGGAATGAAAAACTGTTTTTT. Translating it yields CASSTPGNEKLFF.

The V call is TRBV28, the J call TRBJ1-2; 8 nucleotides align to TRBD1. Germline V gives CDR1 MDHEN, CDR2 SYDVKM. The CDR3 runs 16 residues. With V trimmed by 5 bases and J by 4 bases, 12 bases remained unmatched. CDR3: CASSTRTGSFSYGYTF. CDR3 bases: TGTGCCAGCAGTACGAGGACAGGGTCGTTCAGCTATGGCTACACCTTC.

Of note for this clone: A read error may account for a junction end that differs from germline. The rearrangement uses TRBV9 and TRBJ2-7; D possibly corresponds to TRBD2 (5 bases). The germline V gene encodes CDR1 SGDLS and CDR2 YYNGEE. The CDR3 has 13 residues. CDR3 residues: CASSPRGIYAQYF. The CDR3 DNA follows: TGTGCCAGCAGCCCCCGAGGGATCTACGCGCAGTACTTC.

The V call is TRBV19, the J call TRBJ1-2; D is perhaps TRBD1 (6 bases). Germline V gives CDR1 LNHDA, CDR2 SQIVND (reference sequence). V gave up 7 bases and J gave up 3 bases, with 18 bases separating them. There are 15 residues in the CDR3. DNA for the CDR3: TGTGCCAGTATCACGCAGGCAGGGGCCTACTATGGCTACACCTTC. Amino acids: CASITQAGAYYGYTF. Combining the CDR3 with reference TRBV19 and TRBJ1-2 gives the whole variable domain DGGITQSPKYLFRKEGQNVTLSCEQNLNHDAMYWYRQDPGQGLRLIYYSQIVNDFQKGDIAEGYSVSREKKESFPLTVTSAQKNPTAFYLCASITQAGAYYGYTFGSGTRLTVV.

The V and J genes are TRBV14 and TRBJ1-2; TRBD1 might be the D (5 bases). This CDR3 is 16 amino acids long. With 3 bases removed from V and 6 bases from J, the gap between germline ends came to 20 bases. The germline V gene encodes CDR1 SGHDN and CDR2 FVKESK. This chain's CDR3 is CASSHRGTSSFDGYTF. Here the CDR3 DNA reads TGTGCCAGCAGCCACCGCGGGACTTCTTCTTTCGATGGCTACACCTTC.

In its sample, this clone was seen a few times. The V gene is TRBV3-1 (or the pseudogene TRBV3-2), the J gene TRBJ2-5; perhaps TRBD1 as D (6 bases). This CDR3 spans 15 amino acids. V was shortened by 1 base and J by 5 bases, with 14 bases between the two germline ends. CDR1 is LGHDT, CDR2 YNNKEL, per germline (reference sequence). Here the CDR3 reads CASSQAQGPWETQYF. For the CDR3, the DNA is TGTGCCAGCAGCCAAGCCCAGGGGCCATGGGAGACCCAGTACTTC.

The chain combines TRBV29-1 with TRBJ1-2; D possibly corresponds to TRBD1 (5 bases). Looked up from germline, CDR1 is SQVTM and CDR2 is ANQGSEA. The V end was cut by 0 bases, the J end by 4 bases, with 12 bases between. The CDR3 contains 14 residues. The CDR3 loop is CSVEDQGRGYGYTF. In DNA form, the CDR3 reads TGCAGCGTTGAAGATCAGGGTAGGGGCTATGGCTACACCTTC.

The V gene is TRBV29-1, the J gene TRBJ1-6; 8 nucleotides line up with TRBD1. V lost 6 bases and J lost 7; bases outside the gene matches: 5. The germline V gene has CDR1 SQVTM and CDR2 ANQGSEA. The CDR3 is made up of 13 amino acids. The CDR3 DNA sequence: TGCAGCGTCCAACAGGGGGTAAATTCACCCCTCCACTTT. Residues: CSVQQGVNSPLHF. Filled out from reference TRBV29-1 and TRBJ1-6, the complete variable domain reads SAVISQKPSRDICQRGTSLTIQCQVDSQVTMMFWYRQQPGQSLTLIATANQGSEATYESGFVIDKFPISRPNLTFSTLTVSNMSPEDSSIYLCSVQQGVNSPLHFGNGTRLTVT.

The chain joins TRBV6-5 to TRBJ2-2, with no clear D. Germline-derived CDR1 and CDR2 are MNHEY and SVGAGI. Trimming took off 8 bases at V and 5 bases at J, with 9 bases between the two ends. CDR3 length: 12 residues. The CDR3 loop reads CASLRGTGELFF. Written as DNA, the CDR3 is TGTGCCAGCCTTAGAGGAACCGGGGAGCTGTTTTTT.

This clone was observed a few times. The genes are TRBV11-2 and TRBJ1-6; D is unresolved. Germline V gene sequence: CDR1 SGHAT, CDR2 FQNNGV. With 2 bases removed from V and 5 bases from J, the gap between germline ends came to 16 bases. There are 17 residues in the CDR3. This CDR3 is CASSLRRGWTDNSPLHF. DNA for the CDR3: TGTGCCAGCAGCTTAAGGCGGGGTTGGACGGATAATTCACCCCTCCACTTT. Based on the CDR3 plus reference TRBV11-2 and TRBJ1-6, the full variable domain is EAGVAQSPRYKIIEKRQSVAFWCNPISGHATLYWYQQILGQGPKLLIQFQNNGVVDDSQLPKDRFSAERLKGVDSTLKIQPAKLEDSAVYLCASSLRRGWTDNSPLHFGNGTRLTVT.

V gene TRBV18 combines with J gene TRBJ2-5, with no clear D. Germline CDR1 is KGHSH and CDR2 is LQKENI. Trimming took off 2 bases at V and 2 bases at J, with 6 bases between the two ends. This CDR3 comprises 13 residues. CDR3 nucleotide sequence: TGTGCCAGCTCACCAATCCTACAAGAGACCCAGTACTTC. Translating gives CASSPILQETQYF.

The chain couples TRBV27 to TRBJ2-7; tentatively, D is TRBD1 (6 bases). Germline lookup yields CDR1 MNHEY and CDR2 SMNVEV (reference sequence). V shed 6 bases and J shed 1 base, with 13 bases lying between them. This CDR3 contains 14 residues. In DNA form, the CDR3 reads TGTGCCAGCAGACCTAACAGGGAGTCCTACGAGCAGTACTTC. It is translated as CASRPNRESYEQYF.

This chain uses TRBV11-2 with TRBJ1-1; 12 nucleotides match TRBD1. Germline V lookup: CDR1 SGHAT, CDR2 FQNNGV. J lost 6 bases, V lost 5 bases, and 4 bases had no gene match. The CDR3 length is 14 residues. This CDR3 is CASSAGQGASEAFF. The DNA of the CDR3 is TGTGCCAGCAGCGCGGGACAGGGGGCCTCTGAAGCTTTCTTT.

The J gene is TRBJ2-6, the V gene TRBV24-1; 8 nucleotides agree with TRBD1. The V gene end was trimmed by 5 bases and the J gene end by 2 bases; junction bases not matched to a gene: 10. The CDR3 covers 18 residues. Germline lookup yields CDR1 KGHDR and CDR2 SFDVKD. The chain's CDR3 is CATSAKAGQGPGANVLTF. The CDR3 DNA follows: TGTGCCACCAGTGCGAAGGCTGGACAGGGACCTGGGGCCAACGTCCTGACTTTC.

J is TRBJ1-5 and V is TRBV5-6, with TRBD1 as a possible D gene (6 bases). This CDR3 spans 15 amino acids. Germline CDR1 SGHDT, CDR2 YYEEEE. V was shortened by 3 bases and J by 2 bases, with 12 bases between the two germline ends. Here the CDR3 reads CASSSGTRGNQPQHF. CDR3 nucleotide sequence: TGTGCCAGCAGCTCCGGGACACGGGGCAATCAGCCCCAGCATTTT.

J is TRBJ1-5 and V is TRBV4-2; 12 nucleotides match TRBD1. CDR1 and CDR2 (germline): LGHNA, YNFKEQ. The CDR3 totals 18 residues. The V gene end was trimmed by 0 bases and the J gene end by 4 bases; junction bases not matched to a gene: 7. The CDR3 DNA is TGTGCCAGCAGCCAAGATGATTTGGGACAGGGGGCAAATCAGCCCCAGCATTTT. Translated: CASSQDDLGQGANQPQHF.

The V call is TRBV9, the J call TRBJ1-1, with a possible D match to TRBD1 (5 bases). CDR1 and CDR2 from the germline V gene are SGDLS and YYNGEE. CDR3 length: 14 residues. The V end was cut by 0 bases, the J end by 3 bases, with 9 bases between. This chain's CDR3 is CASSVAGGDTEAFF. DNA of the CDR3: TGTGCCAGCAGCGTAGCTGGGGGGGACACTGAAGCTTTCTTT.

The chain uses TRBV5-1 and TRBJ1-4, with 7 bases fitting TRBD1. Germline V gives CDR1 SGHRS, CDR2 YFSETQ. CDR3 size: 14 residues. V shed 7 bases and J 3 bases; nucleotides not matched to a gene: 6. CDR3 protein: CASRQGGSNEKLFF. CDR3 in DNA: TGCGCCAGCCGGCAAGGGGGCTCTAATGAAAAACTGTTTTTT.

The chain is built from TRBV2 and TRBJ1-2, with D unclear. V was pared by 0 bases and J by 4 bases, with 9 bases between. Germline loops: CDR1 SNHLY, CDR2 FYNNEI. The CDR3 runs to 14 residues. CDR3 sequence: CASSEAPEPYGYTF. The CDR3 region has the DNA TGTGCCAGCAGTGAAGCGCCAGAACCCTATGGCTACACCTTC.